Given below is one T cell receptor beta chain in context. Its antigen is not identified. Relative to the germline gene, one junction end is altered; a read error may explain this. Germline CDR1 reads KGHSH; CDR2 reads LQKENI. This CDR3 region has 12 residues. The donors gave bone marrow, and they were healthy. The sample is drawn from a study of cytomegalovirus exposure and HLA in healthy donors. Study in general: A prior study identified approximately 110 million unique TCR beta sequences from about 179 million T cells.

Primers: 60 Vbeta forward and 13 Jbeta reverse. TCRdb keeps only in-frame clones here, not all; method: immunoSEQ multiplex PCR. The table shows under 150,000 clones, with 74% occurring only once. General observations from the study: Later analysis identified a missense DCLRE1C variant that was linked to TCR beta V- and J-gene trimming.

The source material was PBMCs. The receptor's source is a middle-aged woman in good health and CMV-seropositive. This chain uses TRBV18 with TRBJ2-5; D unclear. The CDR3 bases are TGTGCCAGCTCGACGGGTCAAGGGACCCAGTACTTC. This codes for CASSTGQGTQYF.